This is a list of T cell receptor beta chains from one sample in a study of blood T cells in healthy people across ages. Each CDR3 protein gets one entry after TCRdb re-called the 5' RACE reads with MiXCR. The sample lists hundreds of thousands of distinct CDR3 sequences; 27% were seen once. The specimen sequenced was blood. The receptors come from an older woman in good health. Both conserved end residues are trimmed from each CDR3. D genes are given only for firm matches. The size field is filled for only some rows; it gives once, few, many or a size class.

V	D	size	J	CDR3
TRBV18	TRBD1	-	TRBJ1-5	ASSPDRGRNQPQH
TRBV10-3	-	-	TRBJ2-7	AISESGGSFYEQY
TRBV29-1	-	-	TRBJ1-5	SVEMGRNQPQH
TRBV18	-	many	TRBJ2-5	ASSPGIEETQY
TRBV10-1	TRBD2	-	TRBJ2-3	ASSRTSGSPTDTQY
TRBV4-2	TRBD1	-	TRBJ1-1	ASGTGYTEAF
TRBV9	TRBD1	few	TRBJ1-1	ASSPALTGWTEAF
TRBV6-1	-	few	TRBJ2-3	ASTPLDTQY
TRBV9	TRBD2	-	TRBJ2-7	ASSPRLAGVHEQY
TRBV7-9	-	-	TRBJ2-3	ASRDHRRGTDTQY
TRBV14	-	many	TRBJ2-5	ASSQEPRLRGETQY
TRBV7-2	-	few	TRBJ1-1	ASSPLGGVNTETF
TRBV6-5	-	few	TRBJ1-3	ASSRPGASGNTIY
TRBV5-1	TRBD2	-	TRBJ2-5	ASSVGLAGGILEF
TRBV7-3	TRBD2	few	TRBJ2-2	ASSTTGTSGKTGELF